Below are 6 T cell receptor beta chains sequenced from a single sample in a study of response to subunit inactivated influenza vaccine. From the RT-PCR reads, TCRdb called clonotypes with MiXCR, one entry per CDR3 protein. The table shows 860,000 or so distinct CDR3 sequences, with roughly 20% occurring only once. The sequenced sample was PBMCs from blood, obtained around 5 days after vaccination. The receptors originated from a man between 45 and 60 years old who received an inactivated influenza vaccine.

V gene TRBV28 combines with J gene TRBJ1-4, with D unclear. This CDR3 has 18 residues. Between the trimmed V and J ends, which lost 0 bases and 0 bases, there was a span of 14 bases. Germline CDR1 MDHEN, CDR2 SYDVKM. Here the CDR3 DNA reads TGTGCCAGCAGTTTATGGCAGCCCTTCTCCGCAACTAATGAAAAACTGTTTTTT. It specifies CASSLWQPFSATNEKLFF.

This clonotype was counted a few times. The CDR3 region is CASSLGGMAGARFQQFF. The CDR3 DNA reads as TGTGCCAGCAGCTTAGGGGGGATGGCGGGGGCCCGTTTTCAGCAGTTCTTC. V and J are TRBV11-2 and TRBJ2-1; possibly TRBD2 for D (7 bases). V was clipped by 1 base and J by 11 bases, with 24 bases between them. Germline lookup yields CDR1 SGHAT and CDR2 FQNNGV. The CDR3 has 17 amino acids. The full variable domain, completed using reference TRBV11-2 and TRBJ2-1, is EAGVAQSPRYKIIEKRQSVAFWCNPISGHATLYWYQQILGQGPKLLIQFQNNGVVDDSQLPKDRFSAERLKGVDSTLKIQPAKLEDSAVYLCASSLGGMAGARFQQFFGPGTRLTVL.

This clonotype was seen more than once but under ten times. The chain recombines TRBV20-1 with TRBJ2-7; 12 bases fit TRBD2. CDR3 size: 14 residues. The V gene's germline CDR1 is DFQATT and CDR2 SNEGSKA (reference sequence). The junction had 9 bases not matched to a gene; V was cut back by 5 bases and J by 7 bases. The CDR3 bases are TGCAGTGCTGTCGCAGGACTAGCGGGATTTGAGCAGTACTTC. Residues: CSAVAGLAGFEQYF.

The V call is TRBV11-2, the J call TRBJ2-7, with a tentative D call TRBD1 (6 bases). The length of the CDR3 is 14 residues. Trimming removed 5 bases at V and 3 bases at J, with 14 bases between. From germline, CDR1 is SGHAT and CDR2 FQNNGV. The CDR3 bases are TGTGCCAGCAGCCCCAGACAGGTGTACTACGAGCAGTACTTC. Protein product: CASSPRQVYYEQYF.

This chain connects TRBV20-1 to TRBJ2-3, with D perhaps TRBD2 (6 bases). V lost 2 bases and J 1 base, leaving 19 bases between the germline ends. The CDR3 has 17 residues. Germline V gene lookup returns CDR1 DFQATT and CDR2 SNEGSKA (reference sequence). For the CDR3, the DNA is TGCAGTGCTAGAAAACAAGGCCGGGGGATTGGCACAGATACGCAGTATTTT. Encoded protein: CSARKQGRGIGTDTQYF.

This clonotype was seen only a few times. This chain uses TRBV6-5 with TRBJ2-7; D remains unclear. Per germline, CDR1 MNHEY and CDR2 SVGAGI. The length of the CDR3 is 14 residues. Trimming shortened V by 4 bases and J by 0 bases, and 10 bases separated the two germline ends. The CDR3 protein is CASSFVSHSYEQYF. The CDR3 coding sequence is TGTGCCAGCAGTTTTGTCAGTCACTCCTACGAGCAGTACTTC.